Shown below are 13 T cell receptor beta chains from a single sample sequenced in a study of CD8+ T cells in alopecia areata. Once RNA had been extracted, it was reverse transcribed into cDNA to act as the sequencing template. Libraries were prepared by immunoSEQ multiplex PCR; TCRdb keeps only in-frame clonotypes and omits some of them. This sample carries over 100,000 clones and no singletons, and roughly a fifth goes to the top ten. The sequenced sample consisted of lesional skin. The receptor source for this set is a C3H/HeJ mouse with alopecia areata. Mice of this strain are of MHC haplotype H2-k.

This clone was recorded at least ten times. Gene names denote mouse genes. The missing CDR3 end, 4 residues past where the read stops, is filled in from the germline J gene. The rearrangement joins TRBV13-3 to TRBJ2-3, with 10 bases matching TRBD2. CDR1 is NNHDY and CDR2 is SYVADS in the germline V gene. The CDR3 runs 16 residues. Trimming removed 2 bases from V and 1 base from J; junction bases left unmatched: 4. The CDR3 sequence: CASSERWGGGAETLYF. The part of the CDR3 DNA that was read is TGTGCCAGCAGTGAACGCTGGGGGGGCGGTGCAGAA.

Remarks on this clone: Gene names refer to mouse genes. Read coverage stops 4 residues before the CDR3 terminus; the germline J gene supplies the remainder. This chain links TRBV13-1 with TRBJ2-7, with 8 positions matching TRBD2. CDR3 length: 13 amino acids. Germline CDR1 and CDR2: NSHNY and SYGAGN. V dropped 3 bases and J dropped 2; count of bases not matched to a gene: 1. The CDR3 is CASSGGLAYEQYF. CDR3 DNA (partial): TGTGCCAGCAGTGGGGGACTGGCCTAT.

Comments on this clone: Gene names refer to mouse genes. Read sequence stops 4 residues before the CDR3 end, and the germline J gene provides the missing end. The chain has TRBV13-3 and TRBJ2-2; the match to TRBD2 covers 8 bases. Trimming took 0 bases from V and 0 from J; bases not matched to a gene: 1. The CDR3 consists of 16 residues. CDR1 and CDR2 (germline): NNHDY, SYVADS. This CDR3 reads CASSDEGGPNTGQLYF. CDR3 DNA (partial): TGTGCCAGCAGTGATGAGGGGGGGCCAAACACCGGG. The whole variable domain, remainder taken from reference TRBV13-3 and TRBJ2-2, is EAAVTQSPRSKVAVTGGKVTLSCHQTNNHDYMYWYRQDTGHGLRLIHYSYVADSTEKGDIPDGYKASRPSQENFSLILELASLSQTAVYFCASSDEGGPNTGQLYFGEGSKLTVL.

This clone has only a few counts. Mouse gene names apply. The read terminates 4 residues before the CDR3 end, so the remaining end is supplied by the germline J gene. The V call is TRBV17, the J call TRBJ2-1; D unclear. Trimming shortened V by 1 base and J by 5 bases, and 6 bases separated the two germline ends. Germline CDR1 MNHDT, CDR2 YYDKIL. This CDR3 spans 13 amino acids. The CDR3 loop is CASSRGQNAEQFF. CDR3 DNA, as far as it was read: TGTGCTAGCAGTAGAGGTCAAAATGCT.

This clone was seen more than once but under ten times. Any gene name here is a mouse gene name. The read gets to within 4 residues of the CDR3 end, and the germline J gene fills in the rest. The chain couples TRBV1 to TRBJ2-1; TRBD1 aligns across 7 bases. V dropped 3 bases and J dropped 1; count of bases not matched to a gene: 9. Germline CDR1 reads NSQYPW; CDR2 reads LRSPGD (reference sequence). The CDR3 has 17 residues. The CDR3 loop is CTCSAPTGEGNYAEQFF. The covered CDR3 bases are TGCACCTGCAGTGCCCCAACAGGGGAGGGGAACTATGCT.

This clone has more than one count but fewer than ten. Gene names are the mouse ones. The read ends 4 residues before the CDR3 terminus; that terminus is restored from the germline J gene. The chain carries TRBV1 and TRBJ2-3, with D perhaps TRBD1 (7 bases). Deletions cut 4 bases from V and 1 base from J, with 18 bases between. The germline CDR1 and CDR2 sequences are NSQYPW and LRSPGD (reference sequence). The CDR3 sequence is 17 residues long. The CDR3 protein is CTCSESGGRGGAETLYF. The CDR3 bases that were read are TGCACCTGCAGTGAGAGCGGGGGCAGGGGGGGTGCAGAA.

This clone has a handful of counts. Genes here carry mouse names. The sequence runs out 4 residues before the end of the CDR3; the remainder is reconstructed from the germline J gene. V usage is TRBV19 and J usage is TRBJ1-1; TRBD1 aligns across 9 bases. Germline CDR1 and CDR2: FNHDT and SITEND (reference sequence). The CDR3 runs 14 residues. Incomplete CDR3 DNA: TGTGCCAGCAGTATGACGGACAGGGGTCCA. This sequence encodes CASSMTDRGP. The whole CDR3 sequence reads CASSMTDRGPEVFF. The variable domain in full, with the rest retrieved from reference TRBV19 and TRBJ1-1, is GGIITQTPKFLIGQEGQKLTLKCQQNFNHDTMYWYRQDSGKGLRLIYYSITENDLQKGDLSEGYDASREKKSSFSLTVTSAQKNEMAVFLCASSMTDRGPEVFFGKGTRLTVV.

As to this clone: The gene names here belong to mouse. The CDR3 is CASGDPGGGNYAEQFF. CDR3 DNA (partial): TGTGCCAGCGGTGATCCTGGGGGGGGGAACTATGCT. V usage is TRBV13-2 and J usage is TRBJ2-1; 9 bases agree with TRBD2. The read terminates 4 residues before the CDR3 end, so the remaining end is supplied by the germline J gene. This CDR3 contains 16 residues. The germline gives CDR1 NNHNN, CDR2 SYGAGS (reference sequence). The junction had 3 bases not matched to a gene; V was cut back by 1 base and J by 1 base.

This clone was observed a few times. Gene names and germline refer to mouse. With the read ending 4 residues before the CDR3 end, the germline J gene is used to fill in that end. J is TRBJ1-1 and V is TRBV19, with TRBD1 as a possible D gene (5 bases). The CDR3 runs 15 residues. Per germline, CDR1 FNHDT and CDR2 SITEND (reference sequence). The CDR3 DNA, read in part, is TGTGCCAGCAGTCGTCCGGGACTGGGGGGAGGA. It translates to CASSRPGLGGG. The full-length CDR3 reads as CASSRPGLGGGEVFF.

In the case of this clone: The germline and genes are mouse ones. The CDR3 end is not reached by the read, which stops 4 residues before it; the germline J gene fills it in. This chain connects TRBV13-3 to TRBJ1-4; 8 bases align to TRBD1. Unmatched junction bases numbered 7, after V lost 6 bases and J lost 0 bases. Germline CDR1 NNHDY, CDR2 SYVADS. CDR3 length equals 16 residues. The CDR3 DNA, read in part, is TGTGCCAGCAATACCGGGACAGGAATTTCCAACGAA. Amino acids: CASNTGTGISNE. The CDR3 in its entirety is CASNTGTGISNERLFF.

Comment on this clone: The germline and genes are mouse ones. The read comes to an end 4 residues before the CDR3 does, leaving the germline J gene to fill in the end. V is TRBV13-3 and J is TRBJ1-4; tentative D call: TRBD1 (5 bases). Between the trimmed V and J ends, which lost 4 bases and 4 bases, there was a span of 11 bases. From germline, CDR1 is NNHDY and CDR2 SYVADS. The CDR3 is made up of 14 amino acids. CDR3 bases read: TGTGCCAGCAGTTGGCAGGGCGACAACGAA. It codes for CASSWQGDNE. The full CDR3 protein is CASSWQGDNERLFF.

This clone was counted a few times. Gene names and germline match the mouse. The read falls 4 residues short of the CDR3 end, and the missing part is taken from the germline J gene. The chain employs TRBV1 and TRBJ2-1, with 7 bases aligning to TRBD2. Germline loops: CDR1 NSQYPW, CDR2 LRSPGD (reference sequence). The length of the CDR3 is 11 residues. CDR3 bases read: TGCACCTGCGGGGGGGTCGCT. This translates into CTCGGVA. The whole CDR3 reads CTCGGVAEQFF.

This clone was seen more than once but under ten times. The listed genes are named as in mouse. The read gets to within 4 residues of the CDR3 end, and the germline J gene fills in the rest. J is TRBJ2-1 and V is TRBV19; 10 bases match TRBD1. Germline CDR1 and CDR2: FNHDT and SITEND (reference sequence). Trimming removed 2 bases from V and 6 bases from J; junction bases left unmatched: 5. The CDR3 contains 15 residues. CDR3 residues: CASSMGDRGFAEQFF. CDR3 DNA (partial): TGTGCCAGCAGTATGGGGGACAGGGGTTTTGCT.